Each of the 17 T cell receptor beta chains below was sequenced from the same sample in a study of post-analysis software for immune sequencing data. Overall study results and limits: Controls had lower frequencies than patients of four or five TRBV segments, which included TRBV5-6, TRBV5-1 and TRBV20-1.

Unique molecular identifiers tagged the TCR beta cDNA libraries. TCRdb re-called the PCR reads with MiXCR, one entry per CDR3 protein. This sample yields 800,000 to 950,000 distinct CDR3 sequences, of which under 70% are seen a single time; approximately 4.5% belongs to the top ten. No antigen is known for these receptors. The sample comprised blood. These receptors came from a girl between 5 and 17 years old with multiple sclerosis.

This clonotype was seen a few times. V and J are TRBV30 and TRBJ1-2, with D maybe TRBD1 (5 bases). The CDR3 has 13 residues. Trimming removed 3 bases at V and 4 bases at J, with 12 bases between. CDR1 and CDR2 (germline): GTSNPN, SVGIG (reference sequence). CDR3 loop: CAWSAGPRYGYTF. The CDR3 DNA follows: TGTGCCTGGAGCGCGGGACCCCGCTATGGCTACACCTTC.

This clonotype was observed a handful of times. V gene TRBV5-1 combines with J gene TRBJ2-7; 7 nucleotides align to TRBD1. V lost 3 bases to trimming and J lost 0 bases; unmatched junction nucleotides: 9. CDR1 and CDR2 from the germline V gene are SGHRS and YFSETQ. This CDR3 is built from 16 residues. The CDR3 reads CASSWGLGQSSYEQYF. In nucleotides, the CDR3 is TGCGCCAGCAGCTGGGGGCTGGGACAGAGCTCCTACGAGCAGTACTTC.

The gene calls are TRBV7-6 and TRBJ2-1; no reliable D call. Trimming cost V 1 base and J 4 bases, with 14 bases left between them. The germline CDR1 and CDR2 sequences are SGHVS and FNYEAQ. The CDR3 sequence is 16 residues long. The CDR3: CASSLVYSLKYNEQFF. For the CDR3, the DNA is TGTGCCAGCAGCTTAGTATACAGCCTGAAGTACAATGAGCAGTTCTTC.

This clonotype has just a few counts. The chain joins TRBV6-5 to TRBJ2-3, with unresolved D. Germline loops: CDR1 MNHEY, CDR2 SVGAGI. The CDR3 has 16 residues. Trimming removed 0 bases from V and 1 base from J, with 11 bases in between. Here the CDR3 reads CASSYSIAHGTDTQYF. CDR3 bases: TGTGCCAGCAGTTACTCGATAGCACACGGCACAGATACGCAGTATTTT.

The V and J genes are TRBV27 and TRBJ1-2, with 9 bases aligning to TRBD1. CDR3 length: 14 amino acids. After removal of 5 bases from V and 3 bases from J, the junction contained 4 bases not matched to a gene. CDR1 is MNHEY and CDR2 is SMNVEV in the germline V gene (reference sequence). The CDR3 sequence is CASSRTGEYYGYTF. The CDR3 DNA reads TGTGCCAGCAGTCGGACAGGGGAGTACTATGGCTACACCTTC.

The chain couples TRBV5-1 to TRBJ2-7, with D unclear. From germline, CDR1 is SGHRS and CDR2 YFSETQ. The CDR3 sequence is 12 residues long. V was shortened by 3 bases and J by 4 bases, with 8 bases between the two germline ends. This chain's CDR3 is CASSSEGYEQYF. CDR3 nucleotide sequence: TGCGCCAGCAGCTCCGAAGGTTACGAGCAGTACTTC.

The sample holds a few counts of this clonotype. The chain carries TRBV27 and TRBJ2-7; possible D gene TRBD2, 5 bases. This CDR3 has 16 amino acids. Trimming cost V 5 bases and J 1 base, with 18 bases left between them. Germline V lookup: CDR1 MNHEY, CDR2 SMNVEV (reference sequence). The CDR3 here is CASSPGFGGLSYEQYF. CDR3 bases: TGTGCCAGCAGTCCCGGGTTCGGCGGGCTTTCCTACGAGCAGTACTTC.

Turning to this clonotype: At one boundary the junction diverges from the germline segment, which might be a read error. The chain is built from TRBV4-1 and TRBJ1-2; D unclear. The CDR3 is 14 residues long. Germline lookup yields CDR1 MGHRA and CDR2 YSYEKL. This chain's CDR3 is CASSQDNWRAMYTF. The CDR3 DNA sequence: TGTGCCAGCAGCCAAGATAATTGGAGAGCCATGTACACCTTC.

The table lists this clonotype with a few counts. CDR3 DNA sequence: TGCAGTGTCAGGCCCAACTCCTACGAGCAGTACTTC. Its protein product is CSVRPNSYEQYF. The chain combines TRBV20-1 with TRBJ2-7; D gene ambiguous. This CDR3 comprises 12 residues. The V gene's germline CDR1 is DFQATT and CDR2 SNEGSKA (reference sequence). V was pared by 7 bases and J by 0 bases, with 10 bases between.

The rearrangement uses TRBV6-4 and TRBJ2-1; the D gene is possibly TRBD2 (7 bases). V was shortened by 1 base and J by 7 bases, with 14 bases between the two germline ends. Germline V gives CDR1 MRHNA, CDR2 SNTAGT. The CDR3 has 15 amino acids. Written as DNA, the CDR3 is TGTGCCAGCAGTGACTTGGGGGGGCCTCGTAATGAGCAGTTCTTC. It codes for CASSDLGGPRNEQFF.

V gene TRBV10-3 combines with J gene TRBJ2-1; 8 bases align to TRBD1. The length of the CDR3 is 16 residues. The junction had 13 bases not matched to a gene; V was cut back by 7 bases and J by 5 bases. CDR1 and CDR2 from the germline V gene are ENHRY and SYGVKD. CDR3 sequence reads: CAIKGTGHTLDNEQFF. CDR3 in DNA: TGTGCCATCAAGGGGACAGGACATACGTTGGACAATGAGCAGTTCTTC.

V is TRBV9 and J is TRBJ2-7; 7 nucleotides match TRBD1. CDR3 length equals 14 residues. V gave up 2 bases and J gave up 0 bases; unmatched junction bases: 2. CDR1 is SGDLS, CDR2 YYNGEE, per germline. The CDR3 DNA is TGTGCCAGCAGCGTCAGGGACAGCTCCTACGAGCAGTACTTC. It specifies CASSVRDSSYEQYF.

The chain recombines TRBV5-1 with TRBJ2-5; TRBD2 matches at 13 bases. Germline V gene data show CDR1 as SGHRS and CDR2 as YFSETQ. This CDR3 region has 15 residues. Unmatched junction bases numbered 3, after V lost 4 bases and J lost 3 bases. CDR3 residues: CASSETSGGKETQYF. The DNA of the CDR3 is TGCGCCAGCAGCGAGACTAGCGGGGGGAAAGAGACCCAGTACTTC.

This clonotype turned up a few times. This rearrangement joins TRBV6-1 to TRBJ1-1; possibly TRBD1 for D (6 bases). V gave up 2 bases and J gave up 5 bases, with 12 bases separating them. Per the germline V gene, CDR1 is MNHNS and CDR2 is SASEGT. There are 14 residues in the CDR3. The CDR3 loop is CASSEMGGGTEAFF. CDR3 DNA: TGTGCCAGCAGTGAAATGGGGGGCGGAACTGAAGCTTTCTTT.

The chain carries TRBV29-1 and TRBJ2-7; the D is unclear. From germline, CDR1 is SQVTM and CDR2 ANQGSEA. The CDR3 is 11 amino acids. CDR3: CGANGAREQYF. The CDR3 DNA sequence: TGCGGCGCCAACGGAGCCCGGGAGCAGTACTTC.

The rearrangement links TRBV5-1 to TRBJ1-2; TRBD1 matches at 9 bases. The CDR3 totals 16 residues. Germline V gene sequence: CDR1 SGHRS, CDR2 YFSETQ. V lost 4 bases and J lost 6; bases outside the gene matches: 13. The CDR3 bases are TGCGCCAGCAGCCCGCCCCTTACAGGGGGCGCGGATGGCTACACCTTC. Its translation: CASSPPLTGGADGYTF.

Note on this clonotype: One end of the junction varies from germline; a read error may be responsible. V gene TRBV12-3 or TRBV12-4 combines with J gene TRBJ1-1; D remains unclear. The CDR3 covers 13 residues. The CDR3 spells CAGSPTVNTEAFF. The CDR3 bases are TGTGCCGGCAGTCCTACGGTGAACACTGAAGCTTTCTTT.